The sequence of this TCR beta chain was determined in a study of blood T cell repertoires in COVID-19. The wider study: Researchers got acute and convalescent COVID-19 samples from the United States, Italy and Spain. From T cells, B-cell-depleted T cells, or PBMCs came the material, which was cDNA or gDNA.

Enrolled during active infection, Seattle patients were then followed longitudinally. The sample holds a few counts of this clone. In germline, CDR1 is MGHRA, CDR2 YSYEKL. CDR3 length: 16 amino acids. The junction had 8 bases not matched to a gene; V was cut back by 1 base and J by 6 bases. In the original processing: Counts of nucleated cells, estimated from reference gene primer amplification, were obtained. Data came from immunoSEQ multiplex PCR; TCRdb stores just in-frame clones and leaves some out. D and trimming come from the DNA, and the V and J calls and clone size come from that table. The data show under 150,000 clones, with about 85% seen just once and around 5.5% held by the top ten.

The rearrangement uses TRBV4-1 and TRBJ1-4, with TRBD1 matching over 7 bases. The sample taken for sequencing was peripheral blood. This receptor was identified in an older woman with COVID-19, enrolled during active disease. CDR3 nucleotide sequence: TGCGCCAGCAGCCAAGTAGTGAGGGGGCCGTATGAAAAACTGTTTTTT. Protein product: CASSQVVRGPYEKLFF.